Listed here are 9 T cell receptor beta chains from one sample, sequenced in a study of T-cell memory formation after mild COVID-19. TCRdb re-derived calls from the 5' RACE reads in MiXCR, one entry per CDR3 protein. The repertoire includes hundreds of thousands of distinct CDR3 sequences, around 15% of them detected once, and 20% to 25% sits in the top ten. Sequenced material: PBMCs or a T cell subset sorted from them (not recorded which). These receptors all come from a man aged 18 to 30 who had mild COVID-19 (a few samples of this study predate the infection). Cell type and time point are not known.

This sequence joins TRBV6-1 and TRBJ1-5; a possible D gene is TRBD1 (5 bases). Between the trimmed V and J ends, which lost 6 bases and 6 bases, there was a span of 12 bases. Germline CDR1 is MNHNS and CDR2 is SASEGT. The CDR3 is 13 residues long. CDR3 in DNA: TGTGCCAGCAGGTCCAGGGATCGTCAGCCCCAGCATTTT. Translated, it gives CASRSRDRQPQHF.

J is TRBJ1-6 and V is TRBV6-5, with a tentative D call TRBD1 (5 bases). The CDR3 consists of 16 residues. The V and J ends lost 0 bases and 9 bases respectively, with 15 bases between them. Germline loops: CDR1 MNHEY, CDR2 SVGAGI. CDR3 nucleotides: TGTGCCAGCAGTTACTCCGGGGCAGTTCACGGTTCACCCCTCCACTTT. Protein: CASSYSGAVHGSPLHF.

This rearrangement joins TRBV20-1 to TRBJ2-7; D is unclear. Germline-derived CDR1 and CDR2 are DFQATT and SNEGSKA (reference sequence). V lost 1 base, J lost 0 bases, and 7 bases lay in between. The CDR3 is 13 amino acids. CDR3 sequence reads: CSARVKSSYEQYV. The CDR3 DNA reads TGCAGTGCTAGAGTGAAGAGCTCCTACGAGCAGTACGTC.

There are many counts of this clonotype. The CDR3 DNA reads TGTGCCAGCAGTTTAGCAGCAGGGGCCAACTATGGCTACACCTTC. Its protein is CASSLAAGANYGYTF. J is TRBJ1-2 and V is TRBV27; the D gene is possibly TRBD1 (6 bases). V was trimmed by 2 bases and J by 2 bases, leaving 12 bases between them. CDR1 MNHEY and CDR2 SMNVEV come from the germline V gene (reference sequence). The CDR3 covers 15 residues.

A few counts support this clonotype. This chain joins TRBV12-3 or TRBV12-4 and TRBJ2-5; 8 bases fit TRBD2. The CDR3 covers 15 residues. V lost 6 bases, J lost 0 bases, and 6 bases stayed unmatched. The CDR3 region has the DNA TGTGCCAGCAGCCGGGGGGGGGCGGACCAAGAGACCCAGTACTTC. It encodes CASSRGGADQETQYF.

This clonotype was observed a handful of times. The V and J genes are TRBV5-1 and TRBJ2-1, with 12 bases identical to TRBD1. J lost 12 bases, V lost 7 bases, and 14 bases had no gene match. The CDR3 length is 15 residues. Germline assignment: CDR1 SGHRS and CDR2 YFSETQ. This CDR3 reads CASLEGTGGERGQFF. In DNA form, the CDR3 reads TGCGCCAGCCTTGAGGGGACAGGGGGCGAAAGAGGGCAGTTCTTC.

J is TRBJ2-7 and V is TRBV3-1; D perhaps matches TRBD2 (7 bases). This CDR3 has 14 amino acids. Trimming took off 1 base at V and 2 bases at J, with 9 bases between the two ends. Per the germline V gene, CDR1 is LGHDT and CDR2 is YNNKEL (reference sequence). The DNA of the CDR3 is TGTGCCAGCAGCCAAGCGGGGGGCGCCTACGAGCAGTACTTC. Encoded protein: CASSQAGGAYEQYF.

The CDR3 DNA reads TGTGCCACCAGTGATCCCGGGGCAGGCTCCTACAATGAGCAGTTCTTC. This sequence encodes CATSDPGAGSYNEQFF. The chain couples TRBV24-1 to TRBJ2-1; either TRBD1 or TRBD2 may supply D (5 bases each). Looked up from germline, CDR1 is KGHDR and CDR2 is SFDVKD. V was shortened by 3 bases and J by 0 bases, with 11 bases between the two germline ends. This CDR3 has 16 amino acids.

The chain employs TRBV12-3 or TRBV12-4 and TRBJ2-4, with D possibly TRBD2 on 6 matching bases. CDR3 length: 12 amino acids. V lost 3 bases and J 8 bases, leaving 8 bases between the germline ends. The CDR3 is CASSFWGDIQYF. The CDR3 region has the DNA TGTGCCAGCAGTTTCTGGGGGGACATTCAGTACTTC.